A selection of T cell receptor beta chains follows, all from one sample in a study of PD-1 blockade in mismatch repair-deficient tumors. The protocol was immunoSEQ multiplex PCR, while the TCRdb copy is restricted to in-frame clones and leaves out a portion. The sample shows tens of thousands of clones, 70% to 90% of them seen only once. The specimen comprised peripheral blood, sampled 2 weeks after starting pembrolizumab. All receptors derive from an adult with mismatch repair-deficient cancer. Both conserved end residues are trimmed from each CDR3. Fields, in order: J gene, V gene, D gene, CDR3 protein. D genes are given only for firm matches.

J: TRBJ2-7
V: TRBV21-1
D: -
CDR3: ASSPDRIKTYEQY

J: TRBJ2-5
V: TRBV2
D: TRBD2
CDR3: ASNQPFGLAGLETQY

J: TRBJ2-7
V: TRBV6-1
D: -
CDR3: ASSENVRAYEQY

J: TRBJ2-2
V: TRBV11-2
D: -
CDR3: ASSRTRTGELF

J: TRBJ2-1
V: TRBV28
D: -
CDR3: ASSLLAEAGYNEQF

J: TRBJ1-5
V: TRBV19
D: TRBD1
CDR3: ASSPGTGYSNQPQH

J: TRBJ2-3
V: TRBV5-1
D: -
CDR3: ASSLVSGADTQY

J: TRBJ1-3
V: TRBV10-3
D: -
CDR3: AISGQSGNTIY

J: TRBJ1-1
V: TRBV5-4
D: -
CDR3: ASSLAGMVNEAF

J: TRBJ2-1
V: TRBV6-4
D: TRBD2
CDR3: ASSATSSGYYNEQF

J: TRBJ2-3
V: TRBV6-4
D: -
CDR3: ASSERDTDTQY

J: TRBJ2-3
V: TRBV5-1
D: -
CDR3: ASSLEITDSAQY

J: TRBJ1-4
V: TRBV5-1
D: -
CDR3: ASRHYGETNEKLF

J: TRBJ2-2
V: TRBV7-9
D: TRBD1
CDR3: ASTRQGANTGELF

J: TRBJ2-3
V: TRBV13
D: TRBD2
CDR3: ASSLVASGGADTQY

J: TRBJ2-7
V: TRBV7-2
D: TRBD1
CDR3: ASSPRGSYEQY

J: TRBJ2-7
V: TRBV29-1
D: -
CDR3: SVLAGQTYEQY